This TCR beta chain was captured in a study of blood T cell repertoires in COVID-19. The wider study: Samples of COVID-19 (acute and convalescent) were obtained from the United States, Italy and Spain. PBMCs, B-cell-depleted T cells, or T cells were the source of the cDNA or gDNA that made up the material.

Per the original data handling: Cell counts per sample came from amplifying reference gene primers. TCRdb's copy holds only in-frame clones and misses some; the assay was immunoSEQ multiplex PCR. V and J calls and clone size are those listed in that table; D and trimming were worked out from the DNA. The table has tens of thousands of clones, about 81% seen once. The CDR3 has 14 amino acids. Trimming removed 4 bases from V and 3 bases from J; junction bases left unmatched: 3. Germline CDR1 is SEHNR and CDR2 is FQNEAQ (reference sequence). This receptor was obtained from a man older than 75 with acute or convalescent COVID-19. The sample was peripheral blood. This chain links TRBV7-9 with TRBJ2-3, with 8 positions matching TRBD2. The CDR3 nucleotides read TGTGCCAGCAGCTCCCCGGGAGGGACAGATACGCAGTATTTT. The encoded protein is CASSSPGGTDTQYF.